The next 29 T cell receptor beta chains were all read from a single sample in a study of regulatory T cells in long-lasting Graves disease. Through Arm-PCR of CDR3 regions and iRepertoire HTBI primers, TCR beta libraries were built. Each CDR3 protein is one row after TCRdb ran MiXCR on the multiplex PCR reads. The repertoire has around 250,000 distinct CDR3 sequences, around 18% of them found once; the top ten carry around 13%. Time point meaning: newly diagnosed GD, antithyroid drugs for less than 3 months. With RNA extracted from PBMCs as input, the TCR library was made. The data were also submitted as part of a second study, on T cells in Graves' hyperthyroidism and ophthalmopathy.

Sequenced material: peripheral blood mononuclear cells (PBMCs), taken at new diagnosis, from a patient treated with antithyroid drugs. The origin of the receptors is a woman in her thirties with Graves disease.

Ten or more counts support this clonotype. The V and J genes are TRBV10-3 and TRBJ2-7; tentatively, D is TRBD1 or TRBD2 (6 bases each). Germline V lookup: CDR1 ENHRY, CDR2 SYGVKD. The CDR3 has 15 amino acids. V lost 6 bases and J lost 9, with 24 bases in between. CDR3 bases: TGTGCCATCAGCCCATCCAGGGGATGGCAGGAGGGGCAGTACTTC. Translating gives CAISPSRGWQEGQYF.

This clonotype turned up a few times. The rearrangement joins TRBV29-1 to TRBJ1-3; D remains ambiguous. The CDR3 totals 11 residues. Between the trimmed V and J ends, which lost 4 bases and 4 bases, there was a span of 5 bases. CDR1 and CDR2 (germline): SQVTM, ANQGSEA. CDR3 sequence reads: CSVVRGNTIYF. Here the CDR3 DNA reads TGCAGCGTTGTCCGGGGAAACACCATATATTTT.

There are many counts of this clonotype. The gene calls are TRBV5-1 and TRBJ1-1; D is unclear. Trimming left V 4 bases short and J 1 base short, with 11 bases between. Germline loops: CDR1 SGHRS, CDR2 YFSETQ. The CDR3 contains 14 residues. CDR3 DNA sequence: TGCGCCAGCAGCCCCATAGAGGGGAACACTGAAGCTTTCTTT. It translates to CASSPIEGNTEAFF.

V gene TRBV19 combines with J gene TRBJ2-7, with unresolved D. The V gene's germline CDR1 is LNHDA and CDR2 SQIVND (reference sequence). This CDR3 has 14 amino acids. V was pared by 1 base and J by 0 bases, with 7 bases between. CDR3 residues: CASSIAGSSYEQYF. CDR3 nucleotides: TGTGCCAGTAGTATAGCTGGCAGCTCCTACGAGCAGTACTTC.

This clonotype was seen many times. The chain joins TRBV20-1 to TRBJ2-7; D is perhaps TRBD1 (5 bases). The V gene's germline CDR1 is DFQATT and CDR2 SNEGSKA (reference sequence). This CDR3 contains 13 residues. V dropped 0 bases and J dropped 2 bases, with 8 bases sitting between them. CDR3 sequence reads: CSARDAGTYEQYF. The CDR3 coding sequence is TGCAGTGCTAGAGATGCAGGGACCTACGAGCAGTACTTC.

CDR3 nucleotides: TGTGCCAGCAGCCAAGAGGGCGGCCCCTTCTATGGCTACACCTTC. Its translation is CASSQEGGPFYGYTF. This chain uses TRBV14 with TRBJ1-2; D is uncertain. In germline, CDR1 is SGHDN, CDR2 FVKESK. The CDR3 runs 15 residues. Deletions cut 0 bases from V and 4 bases from J, with 12 bases between.

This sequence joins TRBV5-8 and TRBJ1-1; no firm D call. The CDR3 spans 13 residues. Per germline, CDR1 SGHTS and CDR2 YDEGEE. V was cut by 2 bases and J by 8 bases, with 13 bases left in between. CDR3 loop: CASSLAFSGEAFF. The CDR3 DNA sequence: TGTGCCAGCAGCTTAGCTTTTTCGGGAGAAGCTTTCTTT. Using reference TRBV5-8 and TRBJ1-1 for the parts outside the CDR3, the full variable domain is EAGVTQSPTHLIKTRGQQATLRCSPISGHTSVYWYQQALGLGLQFLLWYDEGEERNRGNFPPRFSGRQFPNYSSELNVNALELEDSALYLCASSLAFSGEAFFGQGTRLTVV.

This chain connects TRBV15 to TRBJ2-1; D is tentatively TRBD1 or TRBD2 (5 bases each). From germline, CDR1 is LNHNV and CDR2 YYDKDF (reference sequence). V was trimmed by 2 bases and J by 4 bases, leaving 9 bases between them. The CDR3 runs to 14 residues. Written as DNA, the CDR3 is TGTGCCACCAGCAGATGGGACCTATACAATGAGCAGTTCTTC. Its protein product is CATSRWDLYNEQFF.

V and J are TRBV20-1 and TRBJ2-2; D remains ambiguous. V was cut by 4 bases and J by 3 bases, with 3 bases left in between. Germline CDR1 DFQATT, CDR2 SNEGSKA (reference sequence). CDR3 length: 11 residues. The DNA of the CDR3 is TGCAGTGCTACAGACACCGGGGAGCTGTTTTTT. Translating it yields CSATDTGELFF.

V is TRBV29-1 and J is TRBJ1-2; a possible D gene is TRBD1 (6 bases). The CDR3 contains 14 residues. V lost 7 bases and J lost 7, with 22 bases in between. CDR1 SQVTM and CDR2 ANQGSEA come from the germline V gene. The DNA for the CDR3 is TGCAGCGCGGGGGCTGGAACCTCCTTTGGTGGCTACACCTTC. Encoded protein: CSAGAGTSFGGYTF.

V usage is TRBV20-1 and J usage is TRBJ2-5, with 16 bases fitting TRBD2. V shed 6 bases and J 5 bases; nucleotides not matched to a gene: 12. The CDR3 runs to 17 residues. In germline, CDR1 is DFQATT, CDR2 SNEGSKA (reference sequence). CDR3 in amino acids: CSAETGTSGGARETQYF. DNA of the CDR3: TGCAGTGCAGAGACCGGGACTAGCGGGGGGGCCAGGGAGACCCAGTACTTC.

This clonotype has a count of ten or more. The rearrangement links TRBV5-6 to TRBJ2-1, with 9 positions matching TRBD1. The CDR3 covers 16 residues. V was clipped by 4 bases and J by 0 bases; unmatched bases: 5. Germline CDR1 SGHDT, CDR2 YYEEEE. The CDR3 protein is CASSGDRASSYNEQFF. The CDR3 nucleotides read TGTGCCAGCAGCGGGGACAGGGCCTCCTCCTACAATGAGCAGTTCTTC.

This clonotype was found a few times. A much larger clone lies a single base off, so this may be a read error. As DNA, the CDR3 is TGCGCCAGCGTTGGAGCAGGGGGATATGGCTACACCTTC. It translates to CASVGAGGYGYTF. The J gene is TRBJ1-2, the V gene TRBV5-1, with TRBD1 matching over 7 bases. The CDR3 is made up of 13 amino acids. CDR1 is SGHRS, CDR2 YFSETQ, per germline. Trimming removed 7 bases from V and 5 bases from J; junction bases left unmatched: 8.

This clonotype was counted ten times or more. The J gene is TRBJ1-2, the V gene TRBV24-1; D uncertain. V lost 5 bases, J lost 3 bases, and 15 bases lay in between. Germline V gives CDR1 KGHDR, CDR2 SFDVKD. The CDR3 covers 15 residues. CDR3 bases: TGTGCCACCAGTGCCCGCCTCTCTGGGGACTATGGCTACACCTTC. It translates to CATSARLSGDYGYTF.

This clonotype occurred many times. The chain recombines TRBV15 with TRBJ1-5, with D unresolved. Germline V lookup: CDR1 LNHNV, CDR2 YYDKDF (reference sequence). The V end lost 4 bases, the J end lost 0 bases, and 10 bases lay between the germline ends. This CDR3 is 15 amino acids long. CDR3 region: CATSILRNSNQPQHF. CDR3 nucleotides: TGTGCCACCAGCATCCTACGGAATAGCAATCAGCCCCAGCATTTT.

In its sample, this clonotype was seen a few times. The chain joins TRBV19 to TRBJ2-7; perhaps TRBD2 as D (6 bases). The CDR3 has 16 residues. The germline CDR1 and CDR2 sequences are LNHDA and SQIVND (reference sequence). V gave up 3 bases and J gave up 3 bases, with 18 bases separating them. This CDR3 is CASSMGGGSAFYEQYF. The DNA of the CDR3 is TGTGCCAGTAGTATGGGGGGAGGCAGTGCCTTCTACGAGCAGTACTTC.

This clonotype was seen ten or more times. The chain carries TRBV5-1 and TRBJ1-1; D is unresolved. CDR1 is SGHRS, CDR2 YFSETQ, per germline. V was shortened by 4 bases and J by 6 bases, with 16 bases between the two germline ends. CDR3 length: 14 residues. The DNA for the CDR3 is TGCGCCAGCAGCCCGGTGGCGGGAGGCGCTGAAGCTTTCTTT. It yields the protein CASSPVAGGAEAFF.

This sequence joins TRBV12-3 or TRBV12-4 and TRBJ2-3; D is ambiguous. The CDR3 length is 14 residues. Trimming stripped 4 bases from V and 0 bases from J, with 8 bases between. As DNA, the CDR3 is TGTGCCAGCAGTTGGGGAAAAAGCACAGATACGCAGTATTTT. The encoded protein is CASSWGKSTDTQYF.

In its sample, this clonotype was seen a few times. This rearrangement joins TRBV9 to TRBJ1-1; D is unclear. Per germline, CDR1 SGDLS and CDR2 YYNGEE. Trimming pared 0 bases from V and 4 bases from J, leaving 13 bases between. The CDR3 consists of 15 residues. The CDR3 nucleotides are TGTGCCAGCAGCGTAGGCCCATCCAAGGGCACTGAAGCTTTCTTT. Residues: CASSVGPSKGTEAFF.

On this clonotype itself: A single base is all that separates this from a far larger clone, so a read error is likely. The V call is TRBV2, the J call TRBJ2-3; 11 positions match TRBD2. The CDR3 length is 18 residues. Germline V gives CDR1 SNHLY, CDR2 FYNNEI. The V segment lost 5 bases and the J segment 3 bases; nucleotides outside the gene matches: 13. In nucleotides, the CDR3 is TGTGCCAGCAGTCCCCTCCTAGCGGGGGGCCTTGAGACAGATACGCAGTATTTT. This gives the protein CASSPLLAGGLETDTQYF. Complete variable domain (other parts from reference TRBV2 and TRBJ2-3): EPEVTQTPSHQVTQMGQEVILRCVPISNHLYFYWYRQILGQKVEFLVSFYNNEISEKSEIFDDQFSVERPDGSNFTLKIRSTKLEDSAMYFCASSPLLAGGLETDTQYFGPGTRLTVL.

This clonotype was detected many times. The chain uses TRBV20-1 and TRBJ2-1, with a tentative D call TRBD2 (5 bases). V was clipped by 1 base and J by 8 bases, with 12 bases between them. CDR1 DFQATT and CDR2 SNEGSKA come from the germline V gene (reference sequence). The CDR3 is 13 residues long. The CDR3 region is CSARGTSRDEQFF. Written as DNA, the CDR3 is TGCAGTGCTAGAGGGACTTCCCGTGATGAGCAGTTCTTC.

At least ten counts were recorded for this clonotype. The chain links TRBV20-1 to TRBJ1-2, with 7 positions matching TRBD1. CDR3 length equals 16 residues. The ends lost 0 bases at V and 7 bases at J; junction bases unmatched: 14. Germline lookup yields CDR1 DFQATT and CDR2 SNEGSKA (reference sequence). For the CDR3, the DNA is TGCAGTGCTAGAGATTCTCGACAGGGTAATTTCGGTGGCTACACCTTC. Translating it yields CSARDSRQGNFGGYTF.

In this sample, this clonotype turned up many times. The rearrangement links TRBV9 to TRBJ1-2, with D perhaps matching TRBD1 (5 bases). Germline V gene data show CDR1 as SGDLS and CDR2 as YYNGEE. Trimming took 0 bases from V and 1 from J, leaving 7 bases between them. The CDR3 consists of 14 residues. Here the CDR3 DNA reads TGTGCCAGCAGCGTAGATGGGGGTAACTATGGCTACACCTTC. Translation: CASSVDGGNYGYTF.

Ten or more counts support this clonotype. CDR3 residues: CSAAVGTVNTEAFF. CDR3 DNA sequence: TGCAGTGCTGCCGTCGGGACGGTGAACACTGAAGCTTTCTTT. The chain employs TRBV20-1 and TRBJ1-1, with D possibly being TRBD1 (5 bases). Trimming took 5 bases from V and 0 from J, leaving 13 bases between them. The CDR3 runs 14 residues. Germline-derived CDR1 and CDR2 are DFQATT and SNEGSKA (reference sequence).

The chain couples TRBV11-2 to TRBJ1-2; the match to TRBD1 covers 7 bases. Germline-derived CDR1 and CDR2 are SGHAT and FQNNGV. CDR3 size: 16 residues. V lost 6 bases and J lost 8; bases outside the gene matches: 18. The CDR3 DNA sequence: TGTGCCAGCAGAACGTCGGACAGGATCCTACTATACGGCTACACCTTC. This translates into CASRTSDRILLYGYTF.

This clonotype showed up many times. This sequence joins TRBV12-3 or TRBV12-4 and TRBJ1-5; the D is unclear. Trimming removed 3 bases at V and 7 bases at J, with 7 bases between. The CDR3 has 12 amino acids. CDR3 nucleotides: TGTGCCAGCAGTTTTAGGGAACAGCCCCAGCATTTT. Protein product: CASSFREQPQHF.

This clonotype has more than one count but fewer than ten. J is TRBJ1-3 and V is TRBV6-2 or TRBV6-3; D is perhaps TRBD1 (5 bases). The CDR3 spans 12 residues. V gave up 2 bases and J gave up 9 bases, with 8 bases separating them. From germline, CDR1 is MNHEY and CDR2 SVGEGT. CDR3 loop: CASSYPGGTIYF. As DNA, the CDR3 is TGTGCCAGCAGTTACCCCGGGGGCACCATATATTTT.

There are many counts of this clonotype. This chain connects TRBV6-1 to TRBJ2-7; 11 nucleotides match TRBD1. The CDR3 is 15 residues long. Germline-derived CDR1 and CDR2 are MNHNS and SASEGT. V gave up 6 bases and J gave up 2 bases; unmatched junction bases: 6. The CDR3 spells CASSPGTGGPYEQYF. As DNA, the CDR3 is TGTGCCAGCAGCCCAGGGACAGGGGGGCCCTACGAGCAGTACTTC.

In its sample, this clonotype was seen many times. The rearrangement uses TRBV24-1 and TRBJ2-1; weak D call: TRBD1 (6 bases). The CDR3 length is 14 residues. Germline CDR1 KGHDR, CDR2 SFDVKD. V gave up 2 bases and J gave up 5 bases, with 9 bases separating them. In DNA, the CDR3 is TGTGCCACCAGTGATTCAGGACAGCACAATGAGCAGTTCTTC. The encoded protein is CATSDSGQHNEQFF.